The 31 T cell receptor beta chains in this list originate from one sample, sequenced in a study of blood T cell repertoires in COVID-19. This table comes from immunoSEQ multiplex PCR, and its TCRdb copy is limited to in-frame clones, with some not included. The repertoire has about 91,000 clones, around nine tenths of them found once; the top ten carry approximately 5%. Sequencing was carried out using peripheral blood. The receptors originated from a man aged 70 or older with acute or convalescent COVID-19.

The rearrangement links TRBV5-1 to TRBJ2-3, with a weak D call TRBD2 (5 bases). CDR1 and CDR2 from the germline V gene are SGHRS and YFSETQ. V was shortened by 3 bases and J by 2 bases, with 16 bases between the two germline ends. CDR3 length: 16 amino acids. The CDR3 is CASSSNRPGSTDTQYF. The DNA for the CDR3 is TGCGCCAGCAGCTCGAACCGTCCGGGATCCACAGATACGCAGTATTTT.

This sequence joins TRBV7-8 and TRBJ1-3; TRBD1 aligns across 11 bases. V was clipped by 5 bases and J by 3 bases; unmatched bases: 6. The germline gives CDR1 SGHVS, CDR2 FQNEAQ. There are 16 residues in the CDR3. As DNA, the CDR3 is TGTGCCAGCAGCATTGGACAGGGGGCGAGTGGAAACACCATATATTTT. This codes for CASSIGQGASGNTIYF.

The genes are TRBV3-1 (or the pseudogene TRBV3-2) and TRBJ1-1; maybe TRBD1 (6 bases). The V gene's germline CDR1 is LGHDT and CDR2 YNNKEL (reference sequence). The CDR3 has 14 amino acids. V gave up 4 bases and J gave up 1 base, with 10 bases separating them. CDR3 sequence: CASSRTGSNTEAFF. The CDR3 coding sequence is TGTGCCAGCAGCCGCACAGGGTCGAACACTGAAGCTTTCTTT.

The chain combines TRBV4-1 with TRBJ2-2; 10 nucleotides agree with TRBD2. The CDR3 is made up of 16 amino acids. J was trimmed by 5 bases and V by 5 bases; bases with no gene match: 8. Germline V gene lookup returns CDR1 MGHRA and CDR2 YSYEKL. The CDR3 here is CASSERLAGLTGELFF. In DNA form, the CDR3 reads TGCGCCAGCAGCGAGCGACTAGCGGGTCTAACCGGGGAGCTGTTTTTT.

CDR3 nucleotide sequence: TGCGCCAGCAGCTTGGCTTTGAACACTGAAGCTTTCTTT. This sequence encodes CASSLALNTEAFF. The chain has TRBV5-1 and TRBJ1-1, with D unresolved. Trimming shortened V by 0 bases and J by 0 bases, and 3 bases separated the two germline ends. The CDR3 extends over 13 amino acids. Germline V lookup: CDR1 SGHRS, CDR2 YFSETQ.

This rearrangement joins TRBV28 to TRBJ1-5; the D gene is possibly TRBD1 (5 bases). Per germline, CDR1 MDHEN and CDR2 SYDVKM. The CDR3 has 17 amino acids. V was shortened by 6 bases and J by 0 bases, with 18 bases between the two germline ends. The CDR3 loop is CASSFGGSIYSNQPQHF. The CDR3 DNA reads TGTGCCAGCAGCTTCGGGGGGTCAATTTATAGCAATCAGCCCCAGCATTTT.

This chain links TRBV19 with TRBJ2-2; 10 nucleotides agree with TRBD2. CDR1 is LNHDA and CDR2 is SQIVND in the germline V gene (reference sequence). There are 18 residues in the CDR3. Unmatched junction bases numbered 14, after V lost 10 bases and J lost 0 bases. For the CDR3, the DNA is TGTGCCACCACAGCACTAGCGGGGCCATTCGCGAACACCGGGGAGCTGTTTTTT. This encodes CATTALAGPFANTGELFF.

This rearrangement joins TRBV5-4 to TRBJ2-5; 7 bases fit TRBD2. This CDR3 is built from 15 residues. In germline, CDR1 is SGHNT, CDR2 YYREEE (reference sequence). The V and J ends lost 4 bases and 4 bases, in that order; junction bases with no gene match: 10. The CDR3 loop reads CASSRGDPRLETQYF. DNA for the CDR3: TGTGCCAGCAGCCGGGGGGACCCCCGCTTAGAGACCCAGTACTTC.

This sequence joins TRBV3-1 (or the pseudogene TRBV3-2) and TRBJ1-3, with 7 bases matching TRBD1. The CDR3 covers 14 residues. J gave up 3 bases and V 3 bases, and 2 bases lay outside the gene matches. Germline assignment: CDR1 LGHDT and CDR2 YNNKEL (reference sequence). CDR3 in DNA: TGTGCCAGCAGCCAGGGACAGTTTGGAAACACCATATATTTT. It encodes CASSQGQFGNTIYF.

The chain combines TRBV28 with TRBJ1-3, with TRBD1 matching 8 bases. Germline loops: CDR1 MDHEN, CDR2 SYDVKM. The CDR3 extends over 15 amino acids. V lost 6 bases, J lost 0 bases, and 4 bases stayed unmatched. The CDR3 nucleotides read TGTGCCAGCAGCTCCACAGGGGGCTCTGGAAACACCATATATTTT. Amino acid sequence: CASSSTGGSGNTIYF.

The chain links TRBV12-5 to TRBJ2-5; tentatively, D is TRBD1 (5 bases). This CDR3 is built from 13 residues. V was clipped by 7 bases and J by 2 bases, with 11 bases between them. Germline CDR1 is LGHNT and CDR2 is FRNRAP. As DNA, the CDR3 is TGTGCTAGTGCTTCGACAGTACAAGAGACCCAGTACTTC. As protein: CASASTVQETQYF.

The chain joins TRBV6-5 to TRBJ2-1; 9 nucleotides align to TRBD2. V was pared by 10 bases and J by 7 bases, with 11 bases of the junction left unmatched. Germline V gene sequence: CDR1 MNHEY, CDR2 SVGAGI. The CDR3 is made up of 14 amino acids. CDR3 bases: TGTGCCACCGAGACTAGCGGCTACCGTAATGAGCAGTTCTTC. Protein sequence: CATETSGYRNEQFF.

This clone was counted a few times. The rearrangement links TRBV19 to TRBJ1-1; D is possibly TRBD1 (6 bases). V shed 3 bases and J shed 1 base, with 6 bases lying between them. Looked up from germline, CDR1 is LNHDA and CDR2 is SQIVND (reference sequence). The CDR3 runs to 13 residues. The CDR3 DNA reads TGTGCCAGTAGTATCAGGGGGAACACTGAAGCTTTCTTT. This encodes CASSIRGNTEAFF.

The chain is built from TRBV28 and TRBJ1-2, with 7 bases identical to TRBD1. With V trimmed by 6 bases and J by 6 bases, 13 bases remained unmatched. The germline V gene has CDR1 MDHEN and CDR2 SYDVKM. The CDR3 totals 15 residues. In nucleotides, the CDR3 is TGTGCCAGCAGACCGCCGAGGGGGCCGGTCCATGGCTACACCTTC. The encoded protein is CASRPPRGPVHGYTF.

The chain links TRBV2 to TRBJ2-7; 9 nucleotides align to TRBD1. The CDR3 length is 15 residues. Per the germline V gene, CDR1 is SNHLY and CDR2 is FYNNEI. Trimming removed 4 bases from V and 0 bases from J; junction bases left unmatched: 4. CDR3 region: CASSADRGSSYEQYV. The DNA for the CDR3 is TGTGCCAGCAGTGCAGACAGGGGGAGCTCCTACGAGCAGTACGTC.

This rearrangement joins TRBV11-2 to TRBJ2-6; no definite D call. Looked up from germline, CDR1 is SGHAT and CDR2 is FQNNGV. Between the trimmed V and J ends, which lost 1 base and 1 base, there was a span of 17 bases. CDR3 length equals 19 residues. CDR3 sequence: CASSLVALPGGSGANVLTF. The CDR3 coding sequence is TGTGCCAGCAGCTTAGTCGCCCTACCGGGTGGGTCTGGGGCCAACGTCCTGACTTTC.

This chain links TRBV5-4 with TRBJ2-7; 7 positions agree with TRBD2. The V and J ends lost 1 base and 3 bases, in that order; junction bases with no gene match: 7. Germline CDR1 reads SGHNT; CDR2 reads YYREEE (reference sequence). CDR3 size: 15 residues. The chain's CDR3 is CASSLMGGGVYEQYF. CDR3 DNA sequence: TGTGCCAGCAGCTTGATGGGCGGGGGAGTCTACGAGCAGTACTTC.

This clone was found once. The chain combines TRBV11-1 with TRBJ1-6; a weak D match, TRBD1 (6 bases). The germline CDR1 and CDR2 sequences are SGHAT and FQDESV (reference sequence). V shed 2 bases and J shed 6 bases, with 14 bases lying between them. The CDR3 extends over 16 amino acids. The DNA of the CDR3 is TGTGCCAGCAGCTTATACGGCGACAGGATTAATTCACCCCTCCACTTT. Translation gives CASSLYGDRINSPLHF.

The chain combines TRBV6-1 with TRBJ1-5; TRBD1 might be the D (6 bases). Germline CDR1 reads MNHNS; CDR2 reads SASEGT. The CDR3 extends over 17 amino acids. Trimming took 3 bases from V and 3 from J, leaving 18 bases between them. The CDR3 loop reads CASSESRYRALNQPQHF. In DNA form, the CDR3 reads TGTGCCAGCAGTGAGAGCCGCTACAGGGCCCTCAATCAGCCCCAGCATTTT.

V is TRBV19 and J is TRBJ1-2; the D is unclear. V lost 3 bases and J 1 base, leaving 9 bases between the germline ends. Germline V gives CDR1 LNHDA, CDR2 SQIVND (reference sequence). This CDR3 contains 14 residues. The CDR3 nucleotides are TGTGCCAGTAGTATTAAGAGGAATAACTATGGCTACACCTTC. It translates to CASSIKRNNYGYTF.

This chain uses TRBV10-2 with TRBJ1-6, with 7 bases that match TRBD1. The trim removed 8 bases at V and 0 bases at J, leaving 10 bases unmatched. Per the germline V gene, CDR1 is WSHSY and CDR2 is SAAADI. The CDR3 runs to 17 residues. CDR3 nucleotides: TGCGCCAGCCGAGGGGACAGAGAGAGCTCCTATAATTCACCCCTCCACTTT. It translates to CASRGDRESSYNSPLHF.

For the CDR3, the DNA is TGCGCCAGCAGTGATTTGCTAGCGGGGCTCACAGATACGCAGTATTTT. Translation gives CASSDLLAGLTDTQYF. The chain couples TRBV10-1 to TRBJ2-3; 9 bases agree with TRBD2. The CDR3 runs to 16 residues. Trimming took 3 bases from V and 2 from J; bases not matched to a gene: 6. Per germline, CDR1 WNHNN and CDR2 SYGVQD (reference sequence).

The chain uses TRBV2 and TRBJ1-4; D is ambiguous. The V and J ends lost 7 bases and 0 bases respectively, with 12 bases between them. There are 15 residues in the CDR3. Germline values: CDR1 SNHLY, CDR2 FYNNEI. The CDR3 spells CASNPNSATNEKLFF. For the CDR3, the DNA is TGTGCCAGCAACCCGAACAGTGCAACTAATGAAAAACTGTTTTTT.

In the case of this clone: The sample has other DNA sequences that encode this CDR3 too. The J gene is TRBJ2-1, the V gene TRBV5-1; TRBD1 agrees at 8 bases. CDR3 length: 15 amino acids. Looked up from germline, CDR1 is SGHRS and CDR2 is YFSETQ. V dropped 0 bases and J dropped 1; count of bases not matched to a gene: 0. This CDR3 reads CASSLGQGSYNEQFF. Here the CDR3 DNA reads TGCGCCAGCAGCTTGGGACAGGGGTCCTACAATGAGCAGTTCTTC. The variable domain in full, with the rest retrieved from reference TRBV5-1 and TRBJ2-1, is KAGVTQTPRYLIKTRGQQVTLSCSPISGHRSVSWYQQTPGQGLQFLFEYFSETQRNKGNFPGRFSGRQFSNSRSEMNVSTLELGDSALYLCASSLGQGSYNEQFFGPGTRLTVL.

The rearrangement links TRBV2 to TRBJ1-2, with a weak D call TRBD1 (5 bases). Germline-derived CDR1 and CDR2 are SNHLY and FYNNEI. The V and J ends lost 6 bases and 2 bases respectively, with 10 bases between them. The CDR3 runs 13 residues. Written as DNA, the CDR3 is TGTGCCAGCAGGTCAAGGGGAAACTATGGCTACACCTTC. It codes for CASRSRGNYGYTF.

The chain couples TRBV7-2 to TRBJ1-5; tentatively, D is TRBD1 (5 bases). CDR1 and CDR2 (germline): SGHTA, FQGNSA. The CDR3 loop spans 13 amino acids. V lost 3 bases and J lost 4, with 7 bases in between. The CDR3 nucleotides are TGTGCCAGCAGCTTTGGGGGGAATCAGCCCCAGCATTTT. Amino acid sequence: CASSFGGNQPQHF.

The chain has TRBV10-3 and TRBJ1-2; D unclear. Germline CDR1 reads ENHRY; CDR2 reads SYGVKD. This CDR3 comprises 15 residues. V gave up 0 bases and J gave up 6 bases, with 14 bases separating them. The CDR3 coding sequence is TGTGCCATCAGTGAGTCCCCGGGAGGGTCGGATGGCTACACCTTC. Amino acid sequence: CAISESPGGSDGYTF.

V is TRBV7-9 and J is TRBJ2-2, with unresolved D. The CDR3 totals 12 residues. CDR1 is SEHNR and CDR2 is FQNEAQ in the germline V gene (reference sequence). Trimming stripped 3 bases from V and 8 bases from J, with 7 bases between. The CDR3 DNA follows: TGTGCCAGCAGCTTCGAGTTGGGGGAGCTGTTTTTT. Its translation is CASSFELGELFF.

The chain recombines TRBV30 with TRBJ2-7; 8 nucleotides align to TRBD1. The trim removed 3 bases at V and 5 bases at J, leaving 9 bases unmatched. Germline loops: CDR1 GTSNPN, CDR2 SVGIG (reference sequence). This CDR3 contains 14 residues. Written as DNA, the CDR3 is TGTGCCTGGAGCTGGGACAGGCGGCCCCACGAGCAGTACTTC. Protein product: CAWSWDRRPHEQYF.

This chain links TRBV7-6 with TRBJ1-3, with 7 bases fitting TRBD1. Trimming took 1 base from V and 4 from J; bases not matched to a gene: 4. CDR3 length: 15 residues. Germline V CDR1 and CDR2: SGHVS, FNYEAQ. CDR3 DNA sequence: TGTGCCAGCAGCTTAGACAGGGGAAACGGAAACACCATATATTTT. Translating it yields CASSLDRGNGNTIYF. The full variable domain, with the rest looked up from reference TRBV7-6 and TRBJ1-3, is GAGVSQSPRYKVTKRGQDVALRCDPISGHVSLYWYRQALGQGPEFLTYFNYEAQQDKSGLPNDRFSAERPEGSISTLTIQRTEQRDSAMYRCASSLDRGNGNTIYFGEGSWLTVV.

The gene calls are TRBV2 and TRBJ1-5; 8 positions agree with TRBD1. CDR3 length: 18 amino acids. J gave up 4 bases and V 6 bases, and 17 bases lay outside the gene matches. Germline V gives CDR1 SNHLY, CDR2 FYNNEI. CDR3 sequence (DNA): TGTGCCAGCAGGGCAGGCCAACAGGGGGGGACAGTTAATCAGCCCCAGCATTTT. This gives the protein CASRAGQQGGTVNQPQHF.